This T cell receptor (beta chain) stems from a study of T cells in Graves' hyperthyroidism and ophthalmopathy. TCR beta CDR3 regions were amplified from RNA. When the TCR CDR3 underwent first-round RT-PCR, the HTBI primer set was used. TCRdb independently ran MiXCR on the multiplex PCR reads; one entry per CDR3 protein. The sample has 500,000 to 750,000 distinct CDR3 sequences, 46% seen once. This clonotype was picked up many times. There are 14 residues in the CDR3. Trimming shortened V by 0 bases and J by 0 bases, and 4 bases separated the two germline ends. Germline loops: CDR1 SGHRS, CDR2 YFSETQ. Sequencing used peripheral blood or thyroid tissue (not recorded which). The clonotype comes from a woman aged 18-35 years with Graves' hyperthyroidism. The chain uses TRBV5-1 and TRBJ1-3; D gene unclear. The CDR3: CASSLEASGNTIYF. Written as DNA, the CDR3 is TGCGCCAGCAGCTTGGAGGCCTCTGGAAACACCATATATTTT.